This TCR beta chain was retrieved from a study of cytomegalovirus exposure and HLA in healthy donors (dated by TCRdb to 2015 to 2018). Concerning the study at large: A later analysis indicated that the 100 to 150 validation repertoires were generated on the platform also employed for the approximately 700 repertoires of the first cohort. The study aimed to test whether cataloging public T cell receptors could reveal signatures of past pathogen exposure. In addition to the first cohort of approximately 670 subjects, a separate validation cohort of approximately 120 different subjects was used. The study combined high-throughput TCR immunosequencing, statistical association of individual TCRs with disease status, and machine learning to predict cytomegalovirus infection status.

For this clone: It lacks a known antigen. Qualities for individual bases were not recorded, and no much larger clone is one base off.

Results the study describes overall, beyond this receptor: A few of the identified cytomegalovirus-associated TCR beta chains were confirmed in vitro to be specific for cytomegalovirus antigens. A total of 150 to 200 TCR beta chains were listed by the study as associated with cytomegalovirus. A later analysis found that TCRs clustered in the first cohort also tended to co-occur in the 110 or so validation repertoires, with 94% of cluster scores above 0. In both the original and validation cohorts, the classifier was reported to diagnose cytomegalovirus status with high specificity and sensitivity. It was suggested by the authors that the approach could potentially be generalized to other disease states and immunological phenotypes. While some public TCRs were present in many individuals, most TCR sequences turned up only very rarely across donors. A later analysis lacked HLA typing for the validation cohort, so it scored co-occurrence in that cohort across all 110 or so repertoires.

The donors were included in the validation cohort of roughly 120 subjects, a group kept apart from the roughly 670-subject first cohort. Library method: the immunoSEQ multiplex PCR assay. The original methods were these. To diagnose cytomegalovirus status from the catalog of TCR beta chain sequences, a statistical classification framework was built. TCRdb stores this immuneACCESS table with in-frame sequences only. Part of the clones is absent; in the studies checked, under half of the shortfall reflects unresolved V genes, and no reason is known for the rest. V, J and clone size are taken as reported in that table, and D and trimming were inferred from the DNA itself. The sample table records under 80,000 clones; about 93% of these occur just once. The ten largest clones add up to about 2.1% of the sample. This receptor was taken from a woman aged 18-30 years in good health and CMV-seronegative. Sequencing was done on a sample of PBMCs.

DNA sequence: TGTGCCAGCAGTGTAGCGGGGGGGCGGAGCGGGGAGCTGTTTTTT. Its protein is CASSVAGGRSGELFF. The chain joins TRBV2 to TRBJ2-2; the junction holds 11 bases that match TRBD2. Looking up the germline V gene yields CDR1 SNHLY and CDR2 FYNNEI. Trimming leaves V shorter by 4 bases and J shorter by 7 bases, with the junction holding 5 bases beyond the gene matches. The CDR3 holds 15 amino acids from the cysteine to the phenylalanine. The retained sequence is limited to the CDR3, 45 bases, with the frame set at the first base.